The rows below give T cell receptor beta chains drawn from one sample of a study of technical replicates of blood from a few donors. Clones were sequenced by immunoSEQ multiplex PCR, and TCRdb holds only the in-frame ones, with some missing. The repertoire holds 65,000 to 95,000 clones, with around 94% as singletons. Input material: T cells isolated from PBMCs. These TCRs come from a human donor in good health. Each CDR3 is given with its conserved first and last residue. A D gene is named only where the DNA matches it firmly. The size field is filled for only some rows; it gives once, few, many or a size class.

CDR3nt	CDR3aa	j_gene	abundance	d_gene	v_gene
TGTGCCATCAGTGTACAATCCGGGAGGGGATTCTACGAGCAGTACTTC	CAISVQSGRGFYEQYF	TRBJ2-7	NA	TRBD2	TRBV10-3
TGTGCCAGCAGTGCGCAGGGCACCGGGGAGCTGTTTTTT	CASSAQGTGELFF	TRBJ2-2	NA	NA	TRBV25-1
TGCGCCAGCATTAAATCAACGGGAGACTACAATGAGCAGTTCTTC	CASIKSTGDYNEQFF	TRBJ2-1	NA	NA	TRBV5-1
TGTGCCAGTAGTATAGAGGGGGCTCAGCCCCAGCATTTT	CASSIEGAQPQHF	TRBJ1-5	NA	NA	TRBV19
TGTGCCGGCACTAGCGGGAGGGCCCCTGGGGCCAACGTCCTGACTTTC	CAGTSGRAPGANVLTF	TRBJ2-6	NA	TRBD2	TRBV2
TGTGCCAGCTCACCCCAGGGGACTAACTATGGCTACACCTTC	CASSPQGTNYGYTF	TRBJ1-2	NA	NA	TRBV18
TGTGCCAGCAGCATCGGTCCAACATTTAAGGAGGGATTCACTGAAGCTTTCTTT	CASSIGPTFKEGFTEAFF	TRBJ1-1	NA	NA	TRBV7-6
TGTGCCAGCATCCCTAGCGGGAGCTTCAATGAGCAGTTCTTC	CASIPSGSFNEQFF	TRBJ2-1	NA	TRBD2	TRBV27
TGTGCCAGCAGTGGTAGCGGGGTAACCGGGGAGCTGTTTTTT	CASSGSGVTGELFF	TRBJ2-2	NA	TRBD2	TRBV6-1
TGTGCCAGCAGCTCTAGCGGAGGGAACAATGAGCAGTTCTTC	CASSSSGGNNEQFF	TRBJ2-1	NA	TRBD2	TRBV11-2
TGTGCCAGCAGCTTAGTCTCAGGCCCGACAGATACGCAGTATTTT	CASSLVSGPTDTQYF	TRBJ2-3	few	NA	TRBV7-3
TGTGCCAGCAGCATGCTTATAATAGCGCAGAACACTGAAGCTTTCTTT	CASSMLIIAQNTEAFF	TRBJ1-1	once	NA	TRBV21-1
TGCGCCAGCAGCTTGGACGACACGCAAGGAACAGATACGCAGTATTTT	CASSLDDTQGTDTQYF	TRBJ2-3	NA	NA	TRBV5-1
TGTGCCAGCAGGCGGGAGGAGGCAGCCGGGGCCAAAAACATTCAGTACTTC	CASRREEAAGAKNIQYF	TRBJ2-4	once	TRBD2	TRBV28
TGTGCCAGCAGTTTGGTCGGAGGGCCCCCAGATACGCAGTATTTT	CASSLVGGPPDTQYF	TRBJ2-3	NA	NA	TRBV27
TGTGCCAGCAGCTTAGTTTCCGGGACAGGGGGCTACGAGCAGTACTTC	CASSLVSGTGGYEQYF	TRBJ2-7	NA	TRBD1	TRBV11-1
TGCAGCGTTTCTAGCGGATCCCCCACAGATACGCAGTATTTT	CSVSSGSPTDTQYF	TRBJ2-3	NA	TRBD2	TRBV29-1
TGTGCCAGCAGTTCTTCAGGGGTTCAGCCCCAGCATTTT	CASSSSGVQPQHF	TRBJ1-5	NA	NA	TRBV28
TGTGCCAGCAGCTTAGTTGGGACTATGACCTACGAGCAGTACTTC	CASSLVGTMTYEQYF	TRBJ2-7	once	TRBD2	TRBV7-2
TGTGCCTGGGCTTACAGCTTGAACACTGAAGCTTTCTTT	CAWAYSLNTEAFF	TRBJ1-1	NA	NA	TRBV30
TGCGCCAGCAGCCCCTGGACTAGCGGGGGGAACACCGGGGAGCTGTTTTTT	CASSPWTSGGNTGELFF	TRBJ2-2	NA	TRBD2	TRBV5-1
TGCGCCAGCAGCTTGTTGGGTTTCGGGGATTCCGGTTCTTTCTTT	CASSLLGFGDSGSFF	TRBJ1-1	NA	NA	TRBV5-1
TGTGCTACGACGGACAGCCAAGAGACCCAGTACTTC	CATTDSQETQYF	TRBJ2-5	NA	NA	TRBV7-6
TGTGCCACCAGCAGAGATATAGTGGCTGGGGCCAACGTCCTGACTTTC	CATSRDIVAGANVLTF	TRBJ2-6	NA	NA	TRBV15
TGTGCCAGCAGTGAAGCCCAGACTAGCGGGAAGATTGAGCAGTTCTTC	CASSEAQTSGKIEQFF	TRBJ2-1	NA	TRBD2	TRBV6-1
TGTGCCAGTAGTTATTCGCGTCGGGAGACCCAGTACTTC	CASSYSRRETQYF	TRBJ2-5	NA	NA	TRBV19
TGCGCCAGCAGCTTGCGGCAGGGCGATCAGCCCCAGCATTTT	CASSLRQGDQPQHF	TRBJ1-5	NA	NA	TRBV5-1
TGTGCCAGCAGCCAAGATAATCGGCAGGGCTACGAGCAGTACTTC	CASSQDNRQGYEQYF	TRBJ2-7	NA	NA	TRBV4-2